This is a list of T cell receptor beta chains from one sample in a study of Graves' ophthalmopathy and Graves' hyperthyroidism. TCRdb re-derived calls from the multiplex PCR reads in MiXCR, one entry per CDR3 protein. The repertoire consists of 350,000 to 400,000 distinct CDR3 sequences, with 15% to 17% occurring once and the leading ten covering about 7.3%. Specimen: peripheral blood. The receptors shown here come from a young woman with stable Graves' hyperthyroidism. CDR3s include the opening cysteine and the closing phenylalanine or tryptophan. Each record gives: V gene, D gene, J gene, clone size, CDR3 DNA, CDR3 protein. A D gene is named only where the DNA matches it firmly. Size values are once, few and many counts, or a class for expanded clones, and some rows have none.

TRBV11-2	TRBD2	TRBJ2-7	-	TGTGCCAGCAGCTTAAGGGCGACTAGCGGGGGCTACGAGCAGTACTTC	CASSLRATSGGYEQYF
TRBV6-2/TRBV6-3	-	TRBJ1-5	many	TGTGCCAGCAGTTACTCTCGGACGGCGGGACAGCCCCAGCATTTT	CASSYSRTAGQPQHF
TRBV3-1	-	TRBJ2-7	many	TGTGCCAGCAGCCAAGAGGGACCTGGGGGCAACGAGCAGTACTTC	CASSQEGPGGNEQYF
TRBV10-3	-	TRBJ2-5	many	TGTGCCGTCAGACAAGCCCGGGACACCGAAGAGACCCAGTACTTC	CAVRQARDTEETQYF
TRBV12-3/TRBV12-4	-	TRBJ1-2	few	TGTGCCAGCAGTTTCCTTGGGGCGCTCGGATTAAAGCCCTTGGGCCCTTACTATGGCTACACCTTC	CASSFLGALGLKPLGPYYGYTF
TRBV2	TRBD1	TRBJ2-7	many	TGTGCCAGCACCTATAAAAGAAGGACAGGGAGGAATTGGTCCTACGAGCAGTACTTC	CASTYKRRTGRNWSYEQYF
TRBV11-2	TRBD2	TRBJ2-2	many	TGTGCCAGCAGCCTCGGGGGGGATTTAAACACCGGGGAGCTGTTTTTT	CASSLGGDLNTGELFF
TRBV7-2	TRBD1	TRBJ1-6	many	TGTGCCAGCAGCTACAGGGGGCGAAATTCACCCCTCCACTTT	CASSYRGRNSPLHF
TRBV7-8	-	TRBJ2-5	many	TGTGCCAGCAGCCCTTGGACTGGTGGACTCCAAGAGACCCAGTACTTC	CASSPWTGGLQETQYF
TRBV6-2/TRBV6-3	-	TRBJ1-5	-	TGTGCCGGCAGTTCCCCAGGGGGCAATCAGCCCCAGCATTTT	CAGSSPGGNQPQHF
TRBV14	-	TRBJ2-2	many	TGTGCCAGCAGCCAAGTCCGCCCGGACACCGGGGAGCTGTTTTTT	CASSQVRPDTGELFF
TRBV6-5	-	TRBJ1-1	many	TGTGCCAGCAGTCCTAATAGATCTCAGGGTAGGGCTTTCTTT	CASSPNRSQGRAFF
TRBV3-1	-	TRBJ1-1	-	TGTGCCAGCAGCCAAGACCCCCGCAGGGTTCTTAGAGCACCTGAAGCTTTCTTT	CASSQDPRRVLRAPEAFF
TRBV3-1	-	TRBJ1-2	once	TGTGCCAGCAGCCAACGACCGTGGGGGAGCAAAAACTATGGCTACACCTTC	CASSQRPWGSKNYGYTF
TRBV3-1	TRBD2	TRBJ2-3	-	TGTGCCAGCAGCCAAGATCTGGGCGGGGGGACCCCAGATACGCAGTATTTT	CASSQDLGGGTPDTQYF
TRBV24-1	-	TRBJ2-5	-	TGTGCCACCAGTGACGTCGGGGCCCAAGAGACCCAGTACTTC	CATSDVGAQETQYF
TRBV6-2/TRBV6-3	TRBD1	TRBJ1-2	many	TGTGCCAGCAGTCCCGACAGGGAGGGATTCTTTAACTATGGCTACACCTTC	CASSPDREGFFNYGYTF
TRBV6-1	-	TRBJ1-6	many	TGTGCCAGCATCGGGACTCTCAATTCACCCCTCCACTTT	CASIGTLNSPLHF